The 30 T cell receptor beta chains in this list originate from one sample, sequenced in a study of T cell changes during pregnancy in multiple sclerosis. Sequenced by immunoSEQ multiplex PCR; TCRdb stores in-frame clones only, minus some. The sample contains just over 35,000 clones, about 92% of which appear only once. The source material was CD4+ T cells from peripheral blood mononuclear cells, sampled in the first trimester of pregnancy. The origin of the receptors is a female donor with multiple sclerosis, enrolled in a pregnancy study.

This chain connects TRBV2 to TRBJ1-6; TRBD1 aligns across 9 bases. The CDR3 contains 15 residues. V lost 7 bases and J lost 3; bases outside the gene matches: 4. The germline V gene encodes CDR1 SNHLY and CDR2 FYNNEI. The CDR3 coding sequence is TGTGCCAGCACCATGGACAGGGGCTATAATTCACCCCTCCACTTT. Translated: CASTMDRGYNSPLHF.

This chain uses TRBV11-2 with TRBJ2-1, with 8 bases that match TRBD2. Germline-derived CDR1 and CDR2 are SGHAT and FQNNGV. The CDR3 consists of 16 residues. V trimming: 1 base; J trimming: 7 bases; junction bases outside the gene matches: 9. In DNA, the CDR3 is TGTGCCAGCAGCTTAGCCCTGGCGGGAGGAGATAATGAGCAGTTCTTC. It is translated as CASSLALAGGDNEQFF.

The chain employs TRBV7-2 and TRBJ1-5; perhaps TRBD1 as D (5 bases). Trimming shortened V by 5 bases and J by 4 bases, and 12 bases separated the two germline ends. The germline V gene encodes CDR1 SGHTA and CDR2 FQGNSA. This CDR3 is built from 14 residues. This CDR3 is CASSSRTLNQPQHF. CDR3 bases: TGTGCCAGCAGCAGCCGGACACTGAATCAGCCCCAGCATTTT.

This chain uses TRBV7-2 with TRBJ1-2, with 9 bases identical to TRBD1. The V and J ends lost 0 bases and 5 bases, in that order; junction bases with no gene match: 4. CDR3 size: 15 residues. CDR1 SGHTA and CDR2 FQGNSA come from the germline V gene. DNA of the CDR3: TGTGCCAGCAGCTTAGCGGGACAGGGAACTTATGGCTACACCTTC. As protein: CASSLAGQGTYGYTF.

The genes are TRBV6-1 and TRBJ2-2; D is uncertain. Germline loops: CDR1 MNHNS, CDR2 SASEGT. This CDR3 is 16 amino acids long. Between the trimmed V and J ends, which lost 1 base and 5 bases, there was a span of 14 bases. The CDR3 loop reads CASSEGSNWATGELFF. The CDR3 nucleotides read TGTGCCAGCAGTGAAGGGTCAAATTGGGCTACCGGGGAGCTGTTTTTT.

The chain joins TRBV5-1 to TRBJ2-1, with TRBD2 matching 13 bases. With 4 bases clipped from V and 7 bases from J, the junction kept 8 bases outside the gene matches. Germline CDR1 SGHRS, CDR2 YFSETQ. This CDR3 is 16 amino acids long. The CDR3 bases are TGCGCCAGCAGCCCGCCGGGGGGACTAGCGGGAAATGAGCAGTTCTTC. As protein: CASSPPGGLAGNEQFF.

V gene TRBV2 combines with J gene TRBJ2-1; 10 nucleotides match TRBD2. Germline CDR1 and CDR2: SNHLY and FYNNEI. This CDR3 has 16 amino acids. V lost 2 bases, J lost 2 bases, and 3 bases stayed unmatched. The CDR3, as DNA: TGTGCCAGCAGTGAACCCGGACTAGCGGCCTACAATGAGCAGTTCTTC. Translating it yields CASSEPGLAAYNEQFF.

This clone has a single count. The chain links TRBV9 to TRBJ1-2, with TRBD1 matching over 7 bases. Losses at the gene ends were 4 bases for V and 3 bases for J; bases not matched to a gene: 6. Germline values: CDR1 SGDLS, CDR2 YYNGEE. The CDR3 has 14 amino acids. The DNA of the CDR3 is TGTGCCAGCAGCCCTCGACAGGGTGACTATGGCTACACCTTC. It codes for CASSPRQGDYGYTF.

The chain employs TRBV29-1 and TRBJ2-3, with D possibly being TRBD2 (6 bases). The CDR3 loop spans 15 amino acids. The V end was cut by 6 bases, the J end by 2 bases, with 18 bases between. The germline V gene has CDR1 SQVTM and CDR2 ANQGSEA. The CDR3 sequence: CSVGWSGRNTDTQYF. Here the CDR3 DNA reads TGCAGCGTGGGGTGGTCCGGGAGAAACACAGATACGCAGTATTTT.

This chain uses TRBV27 with TRBJ2-3; the D is unclear. The ends were cut back, 3 bases at V and 6 bases at J, with 10 bases in the middle. CDR1 is MNHEY and CDR2 is SMNVEV in the germline V gene (reference sequence). The length of the CDR3 is 13 residues. The CDR3 here is CASSFQVLDTQYF. For the CDR3, the DNA is TGTGCCAGCAGTTTTCAGGTTCTGGATACGCAGTATTTT.

The chain employs TRBV9 and TRBJ1-2; TRBD1 matches 7 bases. V was pared by 4 bases and J by 2 bases, with 8 bases of the junction left unmatched. Germline-derived CDR1 and CDR2 are SGDLS and YYNGEE. The CDR3 is 15 residues long. CDR3 amino acids: CASSFSLTGNYGYTF. DNA of the CDR3: TGTGCCAGCAGCTTTTCCCTGACAGGGAACTATGGCTACACCTTC.

The gene calls are TRBV28 and TRBJ2-5, with D possibly TRBD1 on 6 matching bases. The CDR3 sequence is 15 residues long. The V end was cut by 7 bases, the J end by 4 bases, with 19 bases between. CDR1 and CDR2 (germline): MDHEN, SYDVKM. Here the CDR3 reads CASTNPGRGIETQYF. In DNA, the CDR3 is TGTGCCAGCACGAACCCAGGCAGGGGAATAGAGACCCAGTACTTC.

This clone has only one observation. The chain couples TRBV7-6 to TRBJ2-1; 13 positions agree with TRBD2. V lost 4 bases, J lost 10 bases, and 13 bases stayed unmatched. The CDR3 totals 17 residues. Looked up from germline, CDR1 is SGHVS and CDR2 is FNYEAQ. The CDR3 region has the DNA TGTGCCAGCAGCTCTGCACTAGCGGGGGGGTCCCTCCACGAGCAGTTCTTC. Its protein product is CASSSALAGGSLHEQFF.

The V and J genes are TRBV4-1 and TRBJ2-3, with TRBD2 as a possible D gene (5 bases). Looked up from germline, CDR1 is MGHRA and CDR2 is YSYEKL. This CDR3 has 16 residues. V was clipped by 1 base and J by 4 bases, with 15 bases between them. This chain's CDR3 is CASSQGIHADSDTQYF. CDR3 DNA: TGCGCCAGCAGCCAAGGCATCCACGCGGACTCAGATACGCAGTATTTT.

The chain joins TRBV5-4 to TRBJ2-5; D gene uncertain. V lost 5 bases and J 5 bases, leaving 13 bases between the germline ends. Per germline, CDR1 SGHNT and CDR2 YYREEE (reference sequence). The CDR3 is 13 residues long. The CDR3 DNA is TGTGCCAGCAGTGGTGGGCCCCTTGAGACCCAGTACTTC. Its protein is CASSGGPLETQYF.

V is TRBV11-1 and J is TRBJ2-6, with TRBD1 identical over 7 bases. V lost 4 bases to trimming and J lost 0 bases; unmatched junction nucleotides: 3. Per germline, CDR1 SGHAT and CDR2 FQDESV (reference sequence). The CDR3 is 16 residues long. Written as DNA, the CDR3 is TGTGCCAGCAGCTCGGACAGGACCTCTGGGGCCAACGTCCTGACTTTC. Translated: CASSSDRTSGANVLTF.

V usage is TRBV20-1 and J usage is TRBJ2-5; D call uncertain. V lost 5 bases, J lost 7 bases, and 11 bases lay in between. From germline, CDR1 is DFQATT and CDR2 SNEGSKA (reference sequence). The CDR3 covers 11 residues. The CDR3 here is CSALSSVTQYF. The CDR3 nucleotides are TGCAGTGCTCTTAGCTCGGTGACCCAGTACTTC.

In its sample, this clone was seen once. The chain links TRBV7-8 to TRBJ2-1; TRBD2 agrees at 16 bases. CDR3 length: 18 residues. Losses at the gene ends were 5 bases for V and 8 bases for J; bases not matched to a gene: 12. In germline, CDR1 is SGHVS, CDR2 FQNEAQ. CDR3 residues: CASSPGTTGLAGGDEQFF. The CDR3 DNA follows: TGTGCCAGCAGCCCCGGCACCACGGGACTAGCGGGGGGGGATGAGCAGTTCTTC.

The chain employs TRBV12-5 and TRBJ1-4; 10 bases match TRBD1. This CDR3 region has 14 residues. Looked up from germline, CDR1 is LGHNT and CDR2 is FRNRAP. Trimming at V came to 3 bases and at J to 7 bases, leaving 2 bases not matched to a gene. Here the CDR3 reads CASGFGTGVEKLFF. The CDR3 DNA sequence: TGTGCTAGTGGTTTTGGGACAGGGGTTGAAAAACTGTTTTTT.

The rearrangement links TRBV6-1 to TRBJ2-2; possible D gene TRBD2, 5 bases. CDR3 size: 14 residues. Trimming took off 1 base at V and 8 bases at J, with 11 bases between the two ends. The germline V gene has CDR1 MNHNS and CDR2 SASEGT. CDR3 DNA: TGTGCCAGCAGTGAAGAACGTCGGAGGGGGGAGCTGTTTTTT. Translation gives CASSEERRRGELFF.

The chain employs TRBV7-6 and TRBJ2-5, with D hard to call. The V gene's germline CDR1 is SGHVS and CDR2 FNYEAQ. The CDR3 totals 13 residues. V was trimmed by 5 bases and J by 2 bases, leaving 9 bases between them. In DNA form, the CDR3 reads TGTGCCAGCAGCAACTTGTGGCAAGAGACCCAGTACTTC. Translating it yields CASSNLWQETQYF. The variable domain in full, with the rest retrieved from reference TRBV7-6 and TRBJ2-5, is GAGVSQSPRYKVTKRGQDVALRCDPISGHVSLYWYRQALGQGPEFLTYFNYEAQQDKSGLPNDRFSAERPEGSISTLTIQRTEQRDSAMYRCASSNLWQETQYFGPGTRLLVL.

The genes are TRBV11-2 and TRBJ1-2; 11 bases map to TRBD1. Germline V gene data show CDR1 as SGHAT and CDR2 as FQNNGV. The V and J ends lost 6 bases and 6 bases, in that order; junction bases with no gene match: 3. The CDR3 is 13 amino acids. DNA for the CDR3: TGTGCCAGCAGGGTGGGACAGGGGGATGGCTACACCTTC. It is translated as CASRVGQGDGYTF.

The CDR3 protein is CASSVGSDIGGYTF. Written as DNA, the CDR3 is TGTGCCAGCAGCGTAGGTTCGGACATCGGGGGCTACACCTTC. The rearrangement uses TRBV9 and TRBJ1-2; D is possibly TRBD1 (5 bases). Deletions cut 0 bases from V and 8 bases from J, with 14 bases between. The CDR3 has 14 amino acids. Germline CDR1 and CDR2: SGDLS and YYNGEE.

This CDR3 is CATSTRGGKWDEQYF. CDR3 in DNA: TGTGCCACCAGCACCCGAGGAGGGAAATGGGACGAGCAGTACTTC. V and J are TRBV15 and TRBJ2-7, with D possibly TRBD2 on 6 matching bases. Trimming cost V 4 bases and J 5 bases, with 18 bases left between them. The germline gives CDR1 LNHNV, CDR2 YYDKDF (reference sequence). The CDR3 contains 15 residues.

The table lists this clone with a count of one. CDR3 protein: CASMTGTGPQETQYF. In DNA, the CDR3 is TGTGCCAGCATGACGGGGACAGGGCCCCAAGAGACCCAGTACTTC. The genes are TRBV9 and TRBJ2-5, with 9 bases that match TRBD1. Germline V gene sequence: CDR1 SGDLS, CDR2 YYNGEE. Losses at the gene ends were 6 bases for V and 1 base for J; bases not matched to a gene: 7. The CDR3 runs 15 residues.

CDR3 DNA: TGTGCCAGCAGTGAACTAGCGGGAGGGATAGGAGAGACCCAGTACTTC. Residues: CASSELAGGIGETQYF. The chain combines TRBV2 with TRBJ2-5, with 12 bases fitting TRBD2. Germline CDR1 is SNHLY and CDR2 is FYNNEI. With V trimmed by 2 bases and J by 4 bases, 5 bases remained unmatched. This CDR3 comprises 16 residues.

This chain joins TRBV9 and TRBJ2-7, with D possibly being TRBD1 (6 bases). The CDR3 totals 15 residues. Germline-derived CDR1 and CDR2 are SGDLS and YYNGEE. V was cut by 4 bases and J by 7 bases, with 21 bases left in between. Written as DNA, the CDR3 is TGTGCCAGCAGCCCAGGGGTCGATCCGAGGCGGGAGCAGTACTTC. Translation gives CASSPGVDPRREQYF.

This chain links TRBV19 with TRBJ1-2; maybe TRBD1 (6 bases). The CDR3 length is 17 residues. The V end was cut by 6 bases, the J end by 4 bases, with 24 bases between. Germline V gene lookup returns CDR1 LNHDA and CDR2 SQIVND (reference sequence). The CDR3 here is CASSPAGGGPYGYGYTF. CDR3 bases: TGTGCCAGTAGCCCGGCGGGGGGCGGACCCTATGGCTATGGCTACACCTTC.

The genes are TRBV27 and TRBJ2-1; 14 nucleotides match TRBD2. The J segment lost 8 bases and the V segment lost 2 bases, leaving 11 bases of the junction unmatched. Per germline, CDR1 MNHEY and CDR2 SMNVEV (reference sequence). The CDR3 loop spans 18 amino acids. In DNA form, the CDR3 reads TGTGCCAGCAGTTTACACCAGACTAGCGGGAGGGTGAGGGATGAGCAGTTCTTC. Amino acid sequence: CASSLHQTSGRVRDEQFF.

The V and J genes are TRBV19 and TRBJ1-3; D is perhaps TRBD1 (5 bases). The CDR3 consists of 12 residues. The germline V gene encodes CDR1 LNHDA and CDR2 SQIVND (reference sequence). V lost 3 bases and J lost 7, with 7 bases in between. The CDR3 is CASSMGGNTIYF. DNA for the CDR3: TGTGCCAGTAGTATGGGGGGGAACACCATATATTTT.